This T cell receptor (beta chain) came from a study of T cell responses to AZD1222 COVID-19 vaccine. Study-level points and caveats: Most donors were white British and more were female, and clonal diversity was possibly underestimated. Regions left unmutated in variants are reportedly the target of nearly half of spike-specific TCRs.

CDR3 length: 15 residues. With V trimmed by 3 bases and J by 7 bases, 8 bases remained unmatched. CDR1 SGHDN and CDR2 FVKESK come from the germline V gene. The data were produced by immunoSEQ multiplex PCR, yet TCRdb's version contains in-frame clones alone and is incomplete. Its listing shows around 140,000 clones. About this clone: The antigen remains unidentified.

The chain uses TRBV14 and TRBJ2-2; 7 bases are shared with TRBD2. The TCR comes from an adult in good health. The sequenced sample consisted of peripheral blood. The CDR3 DNA reads as TGTGCCAGCAGCCACCCAAGGGGAGGGAGCGGGGAGCTGTTTTTT. It codes for CASSHPRGGSGELFF.